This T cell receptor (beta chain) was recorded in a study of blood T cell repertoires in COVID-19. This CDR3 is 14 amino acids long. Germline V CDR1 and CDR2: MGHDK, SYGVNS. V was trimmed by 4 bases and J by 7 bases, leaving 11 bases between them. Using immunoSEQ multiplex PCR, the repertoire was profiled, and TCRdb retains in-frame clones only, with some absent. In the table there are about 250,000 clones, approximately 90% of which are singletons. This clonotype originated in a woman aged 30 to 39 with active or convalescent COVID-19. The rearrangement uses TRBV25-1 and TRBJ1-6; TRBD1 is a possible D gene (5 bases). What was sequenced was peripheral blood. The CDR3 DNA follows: TGTGCCAGCAGTGGGCGGGGCACGAATTCACCCCTCCACTTT. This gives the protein CASSGRGTNSPLHF.